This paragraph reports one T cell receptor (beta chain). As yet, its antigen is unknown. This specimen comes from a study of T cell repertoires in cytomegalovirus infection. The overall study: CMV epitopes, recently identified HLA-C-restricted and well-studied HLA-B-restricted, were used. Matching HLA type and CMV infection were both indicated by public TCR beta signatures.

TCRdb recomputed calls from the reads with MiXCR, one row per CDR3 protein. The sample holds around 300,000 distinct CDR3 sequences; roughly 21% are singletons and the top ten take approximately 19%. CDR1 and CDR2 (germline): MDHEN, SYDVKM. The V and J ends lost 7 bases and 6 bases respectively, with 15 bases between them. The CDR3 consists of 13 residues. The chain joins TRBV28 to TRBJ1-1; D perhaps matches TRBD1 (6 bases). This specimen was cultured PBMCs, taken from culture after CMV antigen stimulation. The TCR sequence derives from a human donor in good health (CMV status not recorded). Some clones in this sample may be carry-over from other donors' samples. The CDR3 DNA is TGTGCCAGCATCAGGGGCGCGAGGGCTGAAGCTTTCTTT. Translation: CASIRGARAEAFF.